Presented here are 2 T cell receptor beta chains from one specimen sequenced in a study of radiotherapy plus CTLA-4 blockade in lung cancer. The assay was immunoSEQ multiplex PCR, and TCRdb's table has in-frame clones only and misses some. The sample consists of about 46,000 clones, 65% to 85% of them appearing once. The sample in question was peripheral blood, obtained from a patient treated with radiotherapy plus ipilimumab. These receptors came from a human donor with non-small cell lung cancer whose response to radiotherapy plus ipilimumab could not be evaluated.

The chain links TRBV7-8 to TRBJ1-5, with 7 bases identical to TRBD1. In germline, CDR1 is SGHVS, CDR2 FQNEAQ. Trimming took 3 bases from V and 0 from J; bases not matched to a gene: 8. This CDR3 is 17 amino acids long. The CDR3 loop is CASSFGDRDYSNQPQHF. The CDR3 region has the DNA TGTGCCAGCAGCTTTGGGGACAGAGATTATAGCAATCAGCCCCAGCATTTT.

The chain joins TRBV2 to TRBJ2-1; D is perhaps TRBD2 (7 bases). The germline V and J ends were trimmed by 6 bases and 0 bases, with 15 bases remaining between them. CDR3 length: 16 amino acids. CDR1 SNHLY and CDR2 FYNNEI come from the germline V gene. The CDR3 loop reads CASRERGAGSYNEQFF. CDR3 nucleotide sequence: TGTGCCAGCAGAGAACGGGGGGCTGGCTCCTACAATGAGCAGTTCTTC.